These T cell receptor beta chains were read from a single sample in a study of T cell responses to AZD1222 COVID-19 vaccine. Sequenced by immunoSEQ multiplex PCR; TCRdb stores in-frame clones only, minus some. In the table there are roughly 55,000 clones, 89% of which are singletons. The sequenced sample was peripheral blood, obtained on day 0 of AZD1222 vaccination. These receptors all stem from an adult in good health. CDR3s include the opening cysteine and the closing phenylalanine or tryptophan. D genes are given only for firm matches. Clone size is stated in some rows and not others, as once, few, many or a class when expanded.

D gene	clone size	V gene	J gene	CDR3 DNA	CDR3 protein
TRBD2	NA	TRBV7-3	TRBJ2-7	TGTGCCAGCACCCTGTCGCGGGAACTAGCGGGAGGGTTGTACGAGCAGTACTTC	CASTLSRELAGGLYEQYF
TRBD1	few	TRBV10-2	TRBJ2-5	TGCGCCAGCAGCTCCCCGGGACAGGTTTCAGAGACCCAGTACTTC	CASSSPGQVSETQYF
TRBD2	NA	TRBV7-6	TRBJ2-7	TGTGCCAGCAGCTCGTTAGCGGGCGCCACCTACGAGCAGTACTTC	CASSSLAGATYEQYF
NA	NA	TRBV4-1	TRBJ1-4	TGCGCCAGCAGCCAAGACCCCCTTCGCTATGAAAAACTGTTTTTT	CASSQDPLRYEKLFF
NA	NA	TRBV5-1	TRBJ1-2	TGCGCCAGCAGCTTGGATTCGGGTAGTGGCTACACCTTC	CASSLDSGSGYTF
TRBD2	NA	TRBV19	TRBJ2-3	TGTGCCAGTAAACTAGCGGGAGGGCCGGAGGGGGGTACGCAGTATTTT	CASKLAGGPEGGTQYF
TRBD2	NA	TRBV7-9	TRBJ2-3	TGTGCCAGCAGTTACACTAGCGGGCAAGATACGCAGTATTTT	CASSYTSGQDTQYF
NA	NA	TRBV3-1/TRBV3-2	TRBJ1-5	TGTGCCAGCAGCCAAGATGGAGACAACAATCAGCCCCAGCATTTT	CASSQDGDNNQPQHF
TRBD1	NA	TRBV19	TRBJ1-1	TGTGCCAGCAGGAAGACAGGGGTGAACACTGAAGCTTTCTTT	CASRKTGVNTEAFF
TRBD1	once	TRBV7-9	TRBJ1-1	TGTGCCAGCAGCGCAAACAGGGGGTCGGTTGTGAACACTGAAGCTTTCTTT	CASSANRGSVVNTEAFF
TRBD2	few	TRBV19	TRBJ2-1	TGTGCCAGTAGTATTCAGGGAGGGCCGTATGAGCAGTTCTTC	CASSIQGGPYEQFF
TRBD2	NA	TRBV4-2	TRBJ2-7	TGTGCCAGCAGCCAAGAGTGGCGGGAGTCCTACGAGCAGTACTTC	CASSQEWRESYEQYF
NA	NA	TRBV7-2	TRBJ1-1	TGTGCCAGCAGCGTCCGCGGGGGCACTGAAGCTTTCTTT	CASSVRGGTEAFF
TRBD2	NA	TRBV5-1	TRBJ2-1	TGCGCCAGCAGCTTGGCTAGCGGGAGCTACAATGAGCAGTTCTTC	CASSLASGSYNEQFF
NA	NA	TRBV18	TRBJ2-7	TGTGCCAGCTCACCTGTGACTGGCGATTGGTACGAGCAGTACTTC	CASSPVTGDWYEQYF
NA	NA	TRBV6-1	TRBJ1-2	TGTGCCAGCAGTGCCACCGCAGTACAAGTCCCTAACTATGGCTACACCTTC	CASSATAVQVPNYGYTF
TRBD2	NA	TRBV6-1	TRBJ2-1	TGTGCCAGCAGTGAAAGGACTAGCGGGAGGGATGAGCAGTTCTTC	CASSERTSGRDEQFF
TRBD1	NA	TRBV18	TRBJ2-7	TGTGCCAGCTCACCACAGGACAGGAGCATCGTTGGAGAGCAGTACTTC	CASSPQDRSIVGEQYF
NA	once	TRBV5-1	TRBJ1-1	TGCGCCAGCAGCTTTACCACAGGGTTGAACACTGAAGCTTTCTTT	CASSFTTGLNTEAFF
TRBD2	once	TRBV9	TRBJ2-2	TGTGCCAGCAGCGTGACTAGCGGGAGCGGTGGCACCGGGGAGCTGTTTTTT	CASSVTSGSGGTGELFF
TRBD1	NA	TRBV24-1	TRBJ1-2	TGTGCCACCAGTGAGGGGACAGGGAATGGCTACACCTTC	CATSEGTGNGYTF
NA	NA	TRBV27	TRBJ2-1	TGTGCCAGCATGGGTCTTGGGGGTAACAATGAGCAGTTCTTC	CASMGLGGNNEQFF
NA	NA	TRBV20-1	TRBJ1-5	TGCAGTGCTAGTGGGCAGGGCCCAGGTCAGCCCCAGCATTTT	CSASGQGPGQPQHF
NA	NA	TRBV27	TRBJ1-6	TGTGCCAGCAGTTTATCGCCAGGCGTCCTATTCGATGTTCCCCTCCACTTT	CASSLSPGVLFDVPLHF
NA	NA	TRBV18	TRBJ2-5	TGTGCCAGCTCACCAGACTCCCAAGAGACCCAGTACTTC	CASSPDSQETQYF
NA	NA	TRBV9	TRBJ2-3	TGTGCCAGCAGCGCCTTCACAGATACGCAGTATTTT	CASSAFTDTQYF
NA	once	TRBV2	TRBJ1-2	TGTGCCAGCAGTGCCGGACAGAATGGCTACACCTTC	CASSAGQNGYTF
TRBD2	NA	TRBV27	TRBJ2-1	TGTGCCAGCAGTTTGGGACTAGCGGGAGGGCCCGATGAGCAGTTCTTC	CASSLGLAGGPDEQFF
TRBD1	NA	TRBV11-2	TRBJ1-4	TGTGCCAGCAGCCCGGGGACAGTTGAAAAACTGTTTTTT	CASSPGTVEKLFF
NA	NA	TRBV7-8	TRBJ1-5	TGTGCCAGCAGGCAGAAGCCCCAGCATTTT	CASRQKPQHF
NA	NA	TRBV7-9	TRBJ2-7	TGTGCCAGCAGCTTAGCGGGAATGGAGCAGTACTTC	CASSLAGMEQYF
NA	NA	TRBV27	TRBJ2-7	TGTGCCAGCTCAACGGGACTCACTCTCTACGAGCAGTACTTC	CASSTGLTLYEQYF
NA	NA	TRBV28	TRBJ1-2	TGTGCCAGCAGTTCCCCGCGGGGGGCCGACTATGGCTACACCTTC	CASSSPRGADYGYTF
NA	NA	TRBV10-1	TRBJ1-1	TGCGCCAGCAGAGACAGTAAAGGCACTGAAGCTTTCTTT	CASRDSKGTEAFF
TRBD2	NA	TRBV11-2	TRBJ2-3	TGTGCCAGCAGCGTTCTAGCGGGAGGTACAGATACGCAGTATTTT	CASSVLAGGTDTQYF
NA	NA	TRBV6-6	TRBJ2-3	TGTGCCAGCAGCCCTATCACAGATACGCAGTATTTT	CASSPITDTQYF
NA	NA	TRBV10-3	TRBJ2-2	TGTGCCATCAGTGAGTCCGGGTCTGAGGGGGTCGCCGGGGAGCTGTTTTTT	CAISESGSEGVAGELFF
NA	NA	TRBV4-2	TRBJ2-7	TGTGCCAGCAGCCCCCAGCGGGCTAGCTCCTACGAGCAGTACTTC	CASSPQRASSYEQYF
TRBD2	few	TRBV6-2/TRBV6-3	TRBJ2-7	TGTGCCAGCAGTTGGGCGGGAGGGACCTACGAGCAGTACTTC	CASSWAGGTYEQYF
NA	NA	TRBV4-2	TRBJ1-5	TGTGCCAGCAGCCAAGAAGTCGGCGGGTTCAATCAGCCCCAGCATTTT	CASSQEVGGFNQPQHF
TRBD2	NA	TRBV27	TRBJ2-3	TGTGCCAGCAGTTCTCGGGAGGGCCATACGCAGTATTTT	CASSSREGHTQYF
NA	NA	TRBV27	TRBJ1-3	TGTGCCAGCAGTTTATCGCCAAGGGCGGGGGGAAACACCATATATTTT	CASSLSPRAGGNTIYF
TRBD1	NA	TRBV18	TRBJ1-1	TGTGCCAGCTCACCAAGACAGGGGATGAACACTGAAGCTTTCTTT	CASSPRQGMNTEAFF
TRBD2	NA	TRBV10-3	TRBJ2-1	TGTGCCATCAGCCCGGGACTAGCGGGAGTATCGTTCTTC	CAISPGLAGVSFF
TRBD2	NA	TRBV7-9	TRBJ2-3	TGTGCCAGCAGCTTAAGCGGGGGGGCGATCACAGATACGCAGTATTTT	CASSLSGGAITDTQYF
NA	NA	TRBV28	TRBJ1-4	TGTGCCAGTCAGGAGCTTAATGAAAAACTGTTTTTT	CASQELNEKLFF